The 29 T cell receptor beta chains presented below share a single source sample, sequenced in a study of T cell clusters in autoimmune cytopenias (dated by TCRdb to about 2019). The run used an Illumina MiSeq. TRB rearrangements were amplified by multiplex PCR following a touch-down protocol, with the TRB-A and TRB-B primer pools mixed in one tube. The reads, reprocessed by TCRdb, yield one row per CDR3 protein sequence and no DNA. This sample's table contains over 5,500 distinct CDR3 sequences. Of the sample, 5% to 6.5% is held by the ten largest clones. For each sample, TRB amplification used about 240 ng of peripheral blood genomic DNA, equal to approximately 37,500 genome equivalents. The sample was also reused in another study, on T cell repertoires in aging, cancer and after chemotherapy.

The specimen sequenced was peripheral blood. These receptors were taken from a human donor in good health.

Measured by frequency, this clonotype is medium-sized. The chain has TRBV6-5 and TRBJ2-1. CDR1 is MNHEY, CDR2 SVGAGI, per germline. This CDR3 contains 14 residues. The CDR3 protein is CASSYDGVRNEQFF.

The genes are TRBV7-2 and TRBJ1-1; TCRdb indicates TRBD1, and absent DNA this call remains unverified. CDR3 length: 14 amino acids. The germline V gene has CDR1 SGHTA and CDR2 FQGNSA. The CDR3 sequence is CASSPRTGRTEAFF.

Measured by frequency, this clonotype is medium-sized. The J gene is TRBJ2-3, the V gene TRBV30. There are 11 residues in the CDR3. Germline V gene lookup returns CDR1 GTSNPN and CDR2 SVGIG (reference sequence). Here the CDR3 reads CAWSVGDTQYF.

This clonotype shows up as medium-sized (0.01 to 0.1%) by frequency. The chain is built from TRBV27 and TRBJ2-7; no DNA is available, so the TRBD1 call from TCRdb remains unchecked. This CDR3 contains 13 residues. The germline gives CDR1 MNHEY, CDR2 SMNVEV (reference sequence). The CDR3 is CASSLTATWGRYF.

V usage is TRBV6-4 and J usage is TRBJ2-3; with no DNA, the TCRdb D assignment of TRBD2 cannot be verified. Germline V gives CDR1 MRHNA, CDR2 SNTAGT. The CDR3 sequence is 15 residues long. The CDR3 protein is CASSSTSGGADTQYF.

Measured by frequency, this clonotype is medium-sized. This chain connects TRBV27 to TRBJ2-1; TCRdb outputs TRBD1, but without DNA this stays unchecked. The CDR3 consists of 15 residues. From germline, CDR1 is MNHEY and CDR2 SMNVEV (reference sequence). The CDR3 is CASSFALGRPNEQFF.

Considering frequency, this clonotype is medium-sized. This chain uses TRBV6-2 or TRBV6-3 with TRBJ2-5; TCRdb picks TRBD2, but there is no DNA to check that call. This CDR3 has 15 amino acids. Germline lookup yields CDR1 MNHEY and CDR2 SVGEGT. CDR3 protein: CASRNSGGIEETQYF.

The V call is TRBV18, the J call TRBJ1-1; lacking DNA, the TRBD1 call made by TCRdb goes unchecked. From germline, CDR1 is KGHSH and CDR2 LQKENI. This CDR3 region has 15 residues. CDR3 amino acids: CASSPQGAANTEAFF.

The chain has TRBV6-6 and TRBJ2-1; TCRdb's D call of TRBD2 is untestable without DNA. The CDR3 has 15 residues. Germline V gene lookup returns CDR1 MNHNY and CDR2 SVGAGI (reference sequence). CDR3 protein: CASRHLAGVANEQFF.

The V call is TRBV28, the J call TRBJ1-5. Germline values: CDR1 MDHEN, CDR2 SYDVKM. The CDR3 totals 15 residues. The CDR3 sequence is CASSFQGRGNQPQHF.

This clonotype shows up as medium-sized by frequency. CDR3 sequence: CASSPSTLGSGLSRGSGELFF. The chain links TRBV6-5 to TRBJ2-2; the TCRdb call, TRBD2, lacks DNA for checking. Germline V gives CDR1 MNHEY, CDR2 SVGAGI. CDR3 length: 21 residues.

The V gene is TRBV7-9, the J gene TRBJ1-1. The CDR3 is made up of 12 amino acids. Per the germline V gene, CDR1 is SEHNR and CDR2 is FQNEAQ (reference sequence). The CDR3 reads CASSFTNTEAFF.

J is TRBJ1-5 and V is TRBV7-9; the D call from TCRdb, TRBD1, cannot be confirmed without DNA. The CDR3 is made up of 15 amino acids. From germline, CDR1 is SEHNR and CDR2 FQNEAQ (reference sequence). CDR3 loop: CASSSGGTSNQPQHF.

The chain couples TRBV6-4 to TRBJ2-5. From germline, CDR1 is MRHNA and CDR2 SNTAGT. The CDR3 runs to 15 residues. The CDR3 sequence is CASSDRGSPQETQYF.

The CDR3 region is CSARGLAGARVNEQFF. The genes are TRBV20-1 and TRBJ2-1; no DNA is available, so the TRBD2 call from TCRdb remains unchecked. This CDR3 has 16 amino acids. Germline V gene data show CDR1 as DFQATT and CDR2 as SNEGSKA (reference sequence).

This clonotype is medium-sized by frequency. The CDR3 sequence: CASSKNSWGSQYF. This chain links TRBV19 with TRBJ2-7. Looked up from germline, CDR1 is LNHDA and CDR2 is SQIVND (reference sequence). CDR3 length: 13 amino acids.

This clonotype is medium-sized by frequency. The rearrangement uses TRBV19 and TRBJ2-5; TCRdb outputs TRBD2, but without DNA this stays unchecked. The CDR3 covers 12 residues. Germline CDR1 is LNHDA and CDR2 is SQIVND (reference sequence). The CDR3 sequence is CASRLAGETQYF.

This clonotype shows up as medium-sized by frequency. The chain couples TRBV6-1 to TRBJ2-5; absent DNA, TCRdb's TRBD2 call cannot be checked. The germline gives CDR1 MNHNS, CDR2 SASEGT. This CDR3 is 14 amino acids long. CDR3 region: CASKGGGPGETQYF.

Its frequency marks this clonotype as medium-sized (0.01 to 0.1%). The rearrangement joins TRBV7-6 to TRBJ2-3. The CDR3 totals 17 residues. Germline V lookup: CDR1 SGHVS, CDR2 FNYEAQ. The CDR3 here is CASSPTISGVSTDTQYF.

V usage is TRBV7-6 and J usage is TRBJ2-7; no DNA is available, so the TRBD2 call from TCRdb remains unchecked. The CDR3 is made up of 15 amino acids. The germline V gene encodes CDR1 SGHVS and CDR2 FNYEAQ. Here the CDR3 reads CASSLGTSGPYEQYF. The full variable domain, rest sourced from reference TRBV7-6 and TRBJ2-7, is GAGVSQSPRYKVTKRGQDVALRCDPISGHVSLYWYRQALGQGPEFLTYFNYEAQQDKSGLPNDRFSAERPEGSISTLTIQRTEQRDSAMYRCASSLGTSGPYEQYFGPGTRLTVT.

Here the CDR3 reads CASSLGSLNQPQHF. The V call is TRBV7-9, the J call TRBJ1-5. The germline V gene has CDR1 SEHNR and CDR2 FQNEAQ (reference sequence). The CDR3 covers 14 residues.

This clonotype is identified as medium-sized from frequency. The CDR3: CASSLGRGNQETQYF. The rearrangement links TRBV5-4 to TRBJ2-5. The CDR3 extends over 15 amino acids. Germline-derived CDR1 and CDR2 are SGHNT and YYREEE (reference sequence).

The genes are TRBV29-1 and TRBJ2-5; TCRdb returns TRBD2, unconfirmable since there is no DNA. The CDR3 spans 16 residues. In germline, CDR1 is SQVTM, CDR2 ANQGSEA. The CDR3 reads CSVGLTSGGAQETQYF.

The rearrangement links TRBV24-1 to TRBJ2-3. Germline loops: CDR1 KGHDR, CDR2 SFDVKD. The CDR3 contains 11 residues. The CDR3 sequence is CATSWGDTQYF.

The genes are TRBV7-9 and TRBJ1-1; as DNA is missing, the TRBD1 call by TCRdb cannot be tested. This CDR3 contains 16 residues. Germline V gene lookup returns CDR1 SEHNR and CDR2 FQNEAQ (reference sequence). The CDR3 spells CASSSPRQGGTTEAFF.

J is TRBJ1-1 and V is TRBV6-5; no DNA is available, so the TRBD1 call from TCRdb remains unchecked. Per the germline V gene, CDR1 is MNHEY and CDR2 is SVGAGI. The CDR3 totals 16 residues. The CDR3 is CASNPRGGSSNTEAFF.

Its frequency marks this clonotype as medium-sized (0.01 to 0.1%). The chain links TRBV10-3 to TRBJ2-3; checking the TCRdb D call of TRBD2 is not possible without DNA. Germline V gene data show CDR1 as ENHRY and CDR2 as SYGVKD. The CDR3 is 18 amino acids. CDR3 sequence: CAISVAGTSGGASDTQYF.

V gene TRBV27 combines with J gene TRBJ1-2; the D gene TCRdb calls, TRBD1, cannot be checked with no DNA. Germline V gene lookup returns CDR1 MNHEY and CDR2 SMNVEV (reference sequence). The CDR3 has 14 residues. The CDR3 protein is CASSSNRPPYGYTF.

The chain joins TRBV11-2 to TRBJ2-5; the D call of TRBD2 rests on TCRdb alone, since no DNA is present to check it. Germline V gene data show CDR1 as SGHAT and CDR2 as FQNNGV. This CDR3 spans 14 amino acids. CDR3 sequence reads: CASSFSGGQETQYF.